This TCR beta chain was documented in a study of PD-1 blockade in classical Hodgkin lymphoma (dated by TCRdb to 2020 to 2022). Background for the entire study: A peripheral blood immune signature of response to PD-1 blockade in classical Hodgkin lymphoma was defined using TCR beta sequencing and CyTOF. Overall study outcomes, separate from this receptor: Baseline TCR diversity was reported to be lower in newly diagnosed patients than in healthy donors, and even lower in relapsed/refractory patients. The study covered only a single clinical trial cohort, and the causes of the repertoire differences, possibly disease activity or prior therapy, were still not defined.

V sheds 8 bases and J sheds 0 bases, leaving 12 bases between their ends. The CDR3 numbers 14 residues from cysteine through phenylalanine. Only the CDR3 region is kept as DNA, spanning 42 bases read in frame from base 1. The germline V gene (reference sequence) provides CDR1 LNHNV and CDR2 YYDKDF. This clone was detected once. The specificity of this receptor is unknown. No much larger clonotype is one base removed from it; base qualities were not supplied. Genomic DNA was isolated using the Qiagen DNeasy kit from unsorted PBMCs as well as from negatively selected CD4+ and CD8+ fractions. Amplification of TCR beta CDR3 regions was done by immunoSEQ multiplex PCR with primers that anneal to V and J segments. A synthetic immune receptor repertoire was used to minimize amplification bias, and any remaining bias was removed computationally after sequencing. Regarding the original processing steps: Repertoire diversity was quantified as the Shannon entropy index using custom Python scripts. Unsorted, CD4+ and CD8+ repertoires were analyzed separately, except in combined analyses where CD4+ and CD8+ sequences were merged in silico. TCRdb carries this immuneACCESS record with in-frame sequences only. Its versions omit some clonotypes, under half of them owing to an unresolved V gene in the studies checked, with the rest unexplained. That table furnishes V, J and clone size, whereas the DNA furnished D and trimming. The sample table shows some 23,000 clones, and 91% are seen once. 0.5% to 0.6% of the sample belongs to the ten largest clones.

Read against the paper, the sample's time point label means: newly diagnosed, previously untreated cHL patient sample. Magnetic negative selection with a Miltenyi CD4+ T cell isolation kit was used to purify CD4+ T cells from thawed PBMCs. PBMCs from patients with newly diagnosed, previously untreated classical Hodgkin lymphoma were sequenced as a comparison group for the relapsed/refractory trial patients. Peripheral blood was collected in 8 mL Vacutainer Cell Preparation Tubes, from which PBMCs were isolated by centrifugation and then cryopreserved. Purified CD4+ and CD8+ fractions were prepared only for cases where an additional PBMC sample was available. Magnetically labelled cells were depleted on LS columns in a quadroMACS separator, and the flow-through was collected as the purified fraction.

The sequence links TRBV15 to TRBJ2-3; a confident D gene designation cannot be given. The sequenced sample consisted of CD4+ T cells from blood. This TCR was recovered from a human donor with classical Hodgkin lymphoma. The nucleotide sequence is TGTGCCACCCGAGACCATCCTAGCACAGATACGCAGTATTTT. This codes for CATRDHPSTDTQYF. Joined to the reference TRBV15 and TRBJ2-3 proteins, this CDR3 gives the full variable domain: DAMVIQNPRYQVTQFGKPVTLSCSQTLNHNVMYWYQQKSSQAPKLLFHYYDKDFNNEADTPDNFQSRRPNTSFCFLDIRSPGLGDTAMYLCATRDHPSTDTQYFGPGTRLTVL.